This TCR beta chain was found in a study of cytomegalovirus exposure and HLA in healthy donors. Remarks on this clone: What it binds is unknown.

Broader study findings: Most observed TCR sequences were rare, whereas some public TCRs were detected in many donors. The study flagged around 160 TCR beta chains as cytomegalovirus-associated. The tendency of first-cohort TCR clusters to co-occur in the roughly 120 validation repertoires was identified by a subsequent analysis.

The method was immunoSEQ multiplex PCR; TCRdb's version includes in-frame clones alone and lacks a portion of them. The sample carries roughly 200,000 clones, around nine tenths recorded once. The CDR3 has 13 residues. Germline lookup yields CDR1 SGHNT and CDR2 YYREEE (reference sequence). Deletions cut 3 bases from V and 4 bases from J, with 10 bases between. Donors came from a validation cohort of approximately 110 subjects, distinct from the first 666-subject cohort. Sequenced sample: PBMCs. The chain links TRBV5-4 to TRBJ1-2; no clear D. This clonotype originated in a man aged 30 to 39 in good health and CMV-seropositive. CDR3 sequence: CASSSGPVYGYTF. The CDR3 DNA is TGTGCCAGCAGCTCCGGACCGGTCTATGGCTACACCTTC.